The 15 T cell receptor beta chains below all came from one sample that was sequenced in a study of Tregs in tolerant kidney transplant recipients (dated by TCRdb to the late 2010s). Library generation was performed with the immunoSEQ multiplex PCR assay. The clones in this table, taken by TCRdb from immuneACCESS, are in-frame only. Not every clone is retained; where verified, under half of the shortfall comes from an unresolved V gene, and the cause of the rest is unknown. The sample records some 70,000 clones, 84% of which are singletons. About 4.5% of the sample belongs to the ten largest clones. Material: CD4+ T cells from blood. These receptors came from a human donor in good health.

The chain links TRBV7-8 to TRBJ1-5, with D unresolved. CDR1 SGHVS and CDR2 FQNEAQ come from the germline V gene. V was pared by 3 bases and J by 6 bases, with 9 bases between. This CDR3 has 13 amino acids. This CDR3 is CASSFYLGQPQHF. CDR3 sequence (DNA): TGTGCCAGCAGCTTCTACCTAGGTCAGCCCCAGCATTTT.

The chain employs TRBV12-5 and TRBJ1-5; D remains ambiguous. Trimming removed 6 bases at V and 2 bases at J, with 8 bases between. From germline, CDR1 is LGHNT and CDR2 FRNRAP. The CDR3 has 13 residues. CDR3 coding DNA: TGTGCTAGTGGGAGGGATGGCAATCAGCCCCAGCATTTT. Encoded protein: CASGRDGNQPQHF.

The J gene is TRBJ1-5, the V gene TRBV6-1; possible D gene TRBD1, 6 bases. This CDR3 region has 15 residues. CDR1 is MNHNS and CDR2 is SASEGT in the germline V gene. V lost 2 bases, J lost 1 base, and 9 bases lay in between. The CDR3 DNA is TGTGCCAGCAGTGAATTAGGGGGAAGCAATCAGCCCCAGCATTTT. Protein: CASSELGGSNQPQHF.

The chain links TRBV11-3 to TRBJ2-5; 8 positions match TRBD2. Trimming removed 0 bases from V and 5 bases from J; junction bases left unmatched: 8. CDR1 SGHNT and CDR2 YENEEA come from the germline V gene. This CDR3 has 16 amino acids. The CDR3 DNA follows: TGTGCCAGCAGCTTAGATGGTAGAGCGGGAGACGAGACCCAGTACTTC. It yields the protein CASSLDGRAGDETQYF.

The chain uses TRBV4-1 and TRBJ1-1, with 8 positions matching TRBD1. Germline V lookup: CDR1 MGHRA, CDR2 YSYEKL. With V trimmed by 1 base and J by 4 bases, 5 bases remained unmatched. The CDR3 is 15 amino acids. For the CDR3, the DNA is TGCGCCAGCAGCCAAGCGGACAGGGCAGGCACTGAAGCTTTCTTT. It specifies CASSQADRAGTEAFF.

The V call is TRBV10-3, the J call TRBJ2-7, with D possibly matching TRBD2 (5 bases). Trimming pared 4 bases from V and 5 bases from J, leaving 6 bases between. CDR1 and CDR2 (germline): ENHRY, SYGVKD. The CDR3 is 11 residues long. CDR3 residues: CAISGRDEQYF. Here the CDR3 DNA reads TGTGCCATCAGTGGGCGGGACGAGCAGTACTTC.

The chain recombines TRBV28 with TRBJ2-3, with 10 nucleotides matching TRBD2. This CDR3 is built from 15 residues. From germline, CDR1 is MDHEN and CDR2 SYDVKM. V trimming: 6 bases; J trimming: 6 bases; junction bases outside the gene matches: 9. The CDR3 nucleotides are TGTGCCAGCAGCCGCCTAGCGGGAGTCTACGATACGCAGTATTTT. Protein sequence: CASSRLAGVYDTQYF.

The chain carries TRBV18 and TRBJ2-5, with a tentative D call TRBD2 (6 bases). Per the germline V gene, CDR1 is KGHSH and CDR2 is LQKENI. V lost 5 bases to trimming and J lost 0 bases, with 7 bases between them. The CDR3 contains 13 residues. In nucleotides, the CDR3 is TGTGCCAGCTCAAGACTAGACCAAGAGACCCAGTACTTC. Translating it yields CASSRLDQETQYF.

The CDR3 nucleotides read TGTGCCAGCGGGCGGGGCACCGGGGAGCTGTTTTTT. It translates to CASGRGTGELFF. The V call is TRBV5-4, the J call TRBJ2-2, with D possibly TRBD2 on 6 matching bases. Germline V gives CDR1 SGHNT, CDR2 YYREEE (reference sequence). The CDR3 has 12 amino acids. Trimming shortened V by 7 bases and J by 4 bases, and 8 bases separated the two germline ends. Combining the CDR3 with reference TRBV5-4 and TRBJ2-2 gives the whole variable domain ETGVTQSPTHLIKTRGQQVTLRCSSQSGHNTVSWYQQALGQGPQFIFQYYREEENGRGNFPPRFSGLQFPNYSSELNVNALELDDSALYLCASGRGTGELFFGEGSRLTVL.

The chain combines TRBV5-1 with TRBJ2-7, with 7 bases identical to TRBD1. The V segment lost 4 bases and the J segment 0 bases; nucleotides outside the gene matches: 10. Germline CDR1 reads SGHRS; CDR2 reads YFSETQ. The CDR3 runs 16 residues. CDR3 coding DNA: TGCGCCAGCAGCCTCGGGACAGAAATTAGCTCCTACGAGCAGTACTTC. Translated, it gives CASSLGTEISSYEQYF.

With regard to this clone: Other DNA sequences in this specimen translate into the identical CDR3. The rearrangement uses TRBV6-5 and TRBJ1-2; unclear D gene. V was shortened by 6 bases and J by 4 bases, with 9 bases between the two germline ends. The CDR3 sequence is 12 residues long. Germline CDR1 is MNHEY and CDR2 is SVGAGI. In nucleotides, the CDR3 is TGTGCCAGCAGCCACCCAAGCTATGGCTACACCTTC. Translated, it gives CASSHPSYGYTF.

This clone was found once. The chain couples TRBV13 to TRBJ2-7; 8 bases are a match to TRBD1. CDR1 and CDR2 from the germline V gene are PRHDT and FYEKMQ (reference sequence). After removal of 5 bases from V and 3 bases from J, the junction contained 9 bases not matched to a gene. The length of the CDR3 is 15 residues. CDR3 bases: TGTGCCAGCAGCACCGACCAGGGGGCCCGCTACGAGCAGTACTTC. This codes for CASSTDQGARYEQYF.

The chain links TRBV19 to TRBJ1-2; D is uncertain. The CDR3 has 13 residues. Germline-derived CDR1 and CDR2 are LNHDA and SQIVND (reference sequence). V was shortened by 1 base and J by 2 bases, with 5 bases between the two germline ends. For the CDR3, the DNA is TGTGCCAGTAGTATAGGCACAAACTATGGCTACACCTTC. As protein: CASSIGTNYGYTF.

The chain is built from TRBV6-6 and TRBJ2-5; weak D call: TRBD1 (5 bases). The CDR3 is 13 residues long. CDR1 and CDR2 (germline): MNHNY, SVGAGI (reference sequence). V was shortened by 0 bases and J by 7 bases, with 9 bases between the two germline ends. The CDR3 here is CASSYSGTGTQYF. The CDR3 DNA reads as TGTGCCAGCAGTTACTCCGGTACAGGGACCCAGTACTTC.

V and J are TRBV7-6 and TRBJ1-3; 9 bases match TRBD1. The CDR3 is 15 amino acids. CDR1 and CDR2 (germline): SGHVS, FNYEAQ. Trimming took 5 bases from V and 4 from J; bases not matched to a gene: 6. CDR3 DNA sequence: TGTGCCAGCAGCAGGGGACAGGGTTTAGGAAACACCATATATTTT. Its translation: CASSRGQGLGNTIYF. The complete variable domain, with remaining parts taken from reference TRBV7-6 and TRBJ1-3, reads GAGVSQSPRYKVTKRGQDVALRCDPISGHVSLYWYRQALGQGPEFLTYFNYEAQQDKSGLPNDRFSAERPEGSISTLTIQRTEQRDSAMYRCASSRGQGLGNTIYFGEGSWLTVV.